A single sample gave rise to the 23 T cell receptor beta chains below, sequenced in a study of blood T cell repertoires in COVID-19 (dated by TCRdb to between 2020 and 2021). Libraries came from the immunoSEQ multiplex PCR assay. Here the immuneACCESS table is served through TCRdb, limited to in-frame sequences with V and J called. Missing clones are a known gap in these copies; in checked studies unresolved V genes cover under half, and the rest lacks a known reason. For this sample there are around 120,000 clones; around 83% appear just once. The top ten clonotypes cover 5.9% of the sample. The sequenced sample consisted of peripheral blood. All receptors come from an older man with active or convalescent COVID-19.

CDR3 region: CASNGRAQETQYF. DNA for the CDR3: TGTGCCAGCAATGGGCGGGCGCAAGAGACCCAGTACTTC. This chain links TRBV2 with TRBJ2-5, with a tentative D call TRBD2 (5 bases). The germline V gene encodes CDR1 SNHLY and CDR2 FYNNEI. V lost 7 bases and J 2 bases, leaving 11 bases between the germline ends. The CDR3 covers 13 residues.

CDR3 amino acids: CASSSRSGANGANVLTF. CDR3 sequence (DNA): TGTGCCAGCAGCTCTCGGAGCGGCGCAAATGGGGCCAACGTCCTGACTTTC. The chain combines TRBV7-2 with TRBJ2-6; TRBD2 might be the D (5 bases). V was pared by 4 bases and J by 3 bases, with 16 bases between. CDR1 and CDR2 (germline): SGHTA, FQGNSA. CDR3 length: 17 amino acids.

The sample holds one count of this clone. This chain connects TRBV29-1 to TRBJ2-4, with 9 bases identical to TRBD2. Germline CDR1 and CDR2: SQVTM and ANQGSEA. V was clipped by 6 bases and J by 6 bases; unmatched bases: 3. This CDR3 is built from 12 residues. CDR3 nucleotide sequence: TGCAGCGTGGGGGGACTAGCAAACATTCAGTACTTC. This codes for CSVGGLANIQYF. The full variable domain, with the rest looked up from reference TRBV29-1 and TRBJ2-4, is SAVISQKPSRDICQRGTSLTIQCQVDSQVTMMFWYRQQPGQSLTLIATANQGSEATYESGFVIDKFPISRPNLTFSTLTVSNMSPEDSSIYLCSVGGLANIQYFGAGTRLSVL.

The rearrangement links TRBV11-2 to TRBJ1-6, with 10 bases identical to TRBD1. With 4 bases clipped from V and 8 bases from J, the junction kept 8 bases outside the gene matches. The CDR3 extends over 16 amino acids. Germline V gene sequence: CDR1 SGHAT, CDR2 FQNNGV. CDR3 residues: CASSYPRDRGYSPLHF. CDR3 coding DNA: TGTGCCAGCAGCTACCCCCGGGACAGGGGTTATTCACCCCTCCACTTT.

This clone has just a few counts. The V gene is TRBV21-1, the J gene TRBJ1-5; the table's D call TRBD1 went unverified against the DNA. TRBV21-1 is termed a pseudogene. The CDR3 is 15 residues long. Here the CDR3 reads CASRAAGTGNQPQHF. The CDR3 coding sequence is TGTGCCAGCAGAGCCGCAGGGACAGGCAATCAGCCCCAGCATTTT.

The chain combines TRBV27 with TRBJ1-3; D remains ambiguous. CDR1 and CDR2 (germline): MNHEY, SMNVEV (reference sequence). The V and J ends lost 7 bases and 2 bases respectively, with 9 bases between them. This CDR3 is 13 amino acids long. The CDR3 reads CASKSGAGNTIYF. The DNA of the CDR3 is TGTGCCAGCAAGAGCGGGGCTGGAAACACCATATATTTT.

The gene calls are TRBV19 and TRBJ2-2, with 9 bases aligning to TRBD2. After removal of 3 bases from V and 4 bases from J, the junction contained 3 bases not matched to a gene. This CDR3 contains 15 residues. Germline V gene sequence: CDR1 LNHDA, CDR2 SQIVND (reference sequence). CDR3 sequence (DNA): TGTGCCAGTAGTATCGGGACTAGCCTCACCGGGGAGCTGTTTTTT. This codes for CASSIGTSLTGELFF.

The J gene is TRBJ2-7, the V gene TRBV7-8, with TRBD1 matching 7 bases. CDR1 is SGHVS and CDR2 is FQNEAQ in the germline V gene. V lost 2 bases, J lost 6 bases, and 13 bases stayed unmatched. This CDR3 has 16 amino acids. CDR3 sequence reads: CASSLSRQGLLSEQYF. CDR3 nucleotide sequence: TGTGCCAGCAGCTTATCCAGACAGGGTTTATTGTCCGAGCAGTACTTC.

The chain employs TRBV5-1 and TRBJ2-7; TRBD2 matches 12 bases. The germline gives CDR1 SGHRS, CDR2 YFSETQ. This CDR3 comprises 15 residues. After removal of 2 bases from V and 5 bases from J, the junction contained 5 bases not matched to a gene. CDR3 in DNA: TGCGCCAGCAGCTTCCTACTAGCGGGGGGCGACGAGCAGTACTTC. This codes for CASSFLLAGGDEQYF.

V usage is TRBV29-1 and J usage is TRBJ1-2; TRBD1 is a possible D gene (5 bases). This CDR3 comprises 14 residues. From germline, CDR1 is SQVTM and CDR2 ANQGSEA. V lost 3 bases and J 8 bases, leaving 19 bases between the germline ends. The CDR3 nucleotides are TGCAGCGTTGAGGTGGACACCGGTTTAAAGGGCTACACCTTC. Residues: CSVEVDTGLKGYTF.

The rearrangement joins TRBV2 to TRBJ2-3, with 8 nucleotides matching TRBD1. Trimming took 8 bases from V and 4 from J; bases not matched to a gene: 2. The CDR3 runs 12 residues. Germline CDR1 and CDR2: SNHLY and FYNNEI. CDR3 residues: CASGQGSDTQYF. The CDR3 nucleotides are TGTGCCAGCGGACAGGGCTCAGATACGCAGTATTTT. The whole variable domain, remainder taken from reference TRBV2 and TRBJ2-3, is EPEVTQTPSHQVTQMGQEVILRCVPISNHLYFYWYRQILGQKVEFLVSFYNNEISEKSEIFDDQFSVERPDGSNFTLKIRSTKLEDSAMYFCASGQGSDTQYFGPGTRLTVL.

J is TRBJ2-3 and V is TRBV4-2, with D maybe TRBD1 (6 bases). The V gene lost 2 bases and the J gene lost 4 bases, with 10 bases spanning the gap. Germline V CDR1 and CDR2: LGHNA, YNFKEQ. The CDR3 has 14 residues. The CDR3 bases are TGTGCCAGCAGCCAACAAACAGGGCCAGATACGCAGTATTTT. Translation gives CASSQQTGPDTQYF.

This rearrangement joins TRBV10-3 to TRBJ1-2; a possible D gene is TRBD1 (5 bases). The V and J ends lost 6 bases and 0 bases respectively, with 11 bases between them. CDR3 size: 14 residues. The V gene's germline CDR1 is ENHRY and CDR2 SYGVKD. The CDR3 loop is CAIRTSTANYGYTF. CDR3 nucleotide sequence: TGTGCCATCAGAACTTCGACAGCTAACTATGGCTACACCTTC.

The chain has TRBV12-5 and TRBJ2-2; D may be TRBD2 (6 bases). CDR1 and CDR2 (germline): LGHNT, FRNRAP. Deletions cut 6 bases from V and 1 base from J, with 12 bases between. The CDR3 sequence is 15 residues long. The CDR3 nucleotides read TGTGCTAGTGGGGCGGGACTCCAGAACACCGGGGAGCTGTTTTTT. Translation gives CASGAGLQNTGELFF.

J is TRBJ2-2 and V is TRBV5-4; 7 bases are a match to TRBD2. Germline trimming cut 4 bases from V and 1 base from J; bases unmatched to any gene: 4. CDR1 is SGHNT, CDR2 YYREEE, per germline (reference sequence). The CDR3 extends over 15 amino acids. The CDR3 here is CASSGSGVNTGELFF. In DNA, the CDR3 is TGTGCCAGCAGCGGAAGCGGGGTGAACACCGGGGAGCTGTTTTTT.

The chain combines TRBV6-6 with TRBJ2-3, with 14 bases fitting TRBD2. The length of the CDR3 is 19 residues. Per germline, CDR1 MNHNY and CDR2 SVGAGI (reference sequence). V trimming: 5 bases; J trimming: 3 bases; junction bases outside the gene matches: 13. The CDR3 protein is CASSHPGLAGGSVTDTQYF. The CDR3 bases are TGTGCCAGCAGTCACCCTGGACTAGCGGGGGGATCGGTGACAGATACGCAGTATTTT.

In this sample, this clone turned up once. V gene TRBV15 combines with J gene TRBJ1-2, with 10 bases aligning to TRBD1. Germline loops: CDR1 LNHNV, CDR2 YYDKDF (reference sequence). This CDR3 has 16 amino acids. V lost 1 base to trimming and J lost 3 bases; unmatched junction nucleotides: 5. CDR3 region: CATSRARDRGYYGYTF. The DNA for the CDR3 is TGTGCCACCAGCAGAGCCCGGGACAGGGGCTACTATGGCTACACCTTC.

The chain has TRBV2 and TRBJ2-7; TRBD1 matches 8 bases. The germline gives CDR1 SNHLY, CDR2 FYNNEI. The CDR3 runs to 15 residues. V shed 3 bases, J shed 7 bases, and the junction held 11 bases outside the gene matches. CDR3 residues: CASSDTFAGGLEQYF. The CDR3 DNA follows: TGTGCCAGCAGTGATACCTTTGCAGGGGGCTTGGAGCAGTACTTC. Full variable domain (missing parts from reference TRBV2 and TRBJ2-7): EPEVTQTPSHQVTQMGQEVILRCVPISNHLYFYWYRQILGQKVEFLVSFYNNEISEKSEIFDDQFSVERPDGSNFTLKIRSTKLEDSAMYFCASSDTFAGGLEQYFGPGTRLTVT.

The chain employs TRBV18 and TRBJ1-4; a weak D match, TRBD1 (6 bases). This CDR3 is 15 amino acids long. Germline-derived CDR1 and CDR2 are KGHSH and LQKENI. Deletions cut 2 bases from V and 10 bases from J, with 17 bases between. CDR3 sequence (DNA): TGTGCCAGCTCACCAAGCGGCAGGGGCGCAGGAAAACTGTTTTTT. Protein product: CASSPSGRGAGKLFF.

This chain joins TRBV4-1 and TRBJ2-1; perhaps TRBD2 as D (5 bases). Germline values: CDR1 MGHRA, CDR2 YSYEKL. Trimming stripped 0 bases from V and 12 bases from J, with 15 bases between. CDR3 length: 14 amino acids. CDR3 sequence reads: CASSQDRTLGGQFF. The CDR3 nucleotides read TGCGCCAGCAGCCAAGATCGGACTCTCGGTGGGCAGTTCTTC.

J is TRBJ1-2 and V is TRBV7-2, with no clear D. Germline CDR1 SGHTA, CDR2 FQGNSA. The CDR3 totals 14 residues. With 1 base removed from V and 4 bases from J, the gap between germline ends came to 10 bases. In nucleotides, the CDR3 is TGTGCCAGCAGCTTAGACCCAGGCACCTATGGCTACACCTTC. Its protein product is CASSLDPGTYGYTF.

This clone occurred once. This sequence joins TRBV6-2 or TRBV6-3 and TRBJ2-3; D gene uncertain. Germline assignment: CDR1 MNHEY and CDR2 SVGEGT. Trimming left V 3 bases short and J 2 bases short, with 9 bases between. The CDR3 covers 14 residues. The CDR3 protein is CASSYWPVTDTQYF. The DNA of the CDR3 is TGTGCCAGCAGTTATTGGCCAGTCACAGATACGCAGTATTTT.

The chain joins TRBV18 to TRBJ1-6; the D is unclear. CDR3 length: 13 amino acids. V gave up 5 bases and J gave up 8 bases, with 10 bases separating them. Per the germline V gene, CDR1 is KGHSH and CDR2 is LQKENI. Written as DNA, the CDR3 is TGTGCCAGCTCAGGTGGGCAGGATTCACCCCTCCACTTT. Residues: CASSGGQDSPLHF. The whole variable domain, remainder taken from reference TRBV18 and TRBJ1-6, is NAGVMQNPRHLVRRRGQEARLRCSPMKGHSHVYWYRQLPEEGLKFMVYLQKENIIDESGMPKERFSAEFPKEGPSILRIQQVVRGDSAAYFCASSGGQDSPLHFGNGTRLTVT.